The clone carrying this TCR beta chain was detected a few times. The antigen is not known. Sequenced by immunoSEQ multiplex PCR; TCRdb stores in-frame clones only, minus some. The sample holds about 460,000 clones; roughly three quarters are singletons and the top ten take 12%. These data belong to a study of shared clonotypes between healthy human individuals. Germline values: CDR1 LNHDA, CDR2 SQIVND (reference sequence). Trimming took 5 bases from V and 3 from J; bases not matched to a gene: 8. The CDR3 runs 17 residues. Whole-study findings and limits: What limited the represented genetic and exposure-history diversity was the small number of donors.

The specimen sequenced was PBMCs. This receptor was taken from a woman in her thirties or forties in good health. Some clones in this sample may be carry-over from other donors' samples. The chain has TRBV19 and TRBJ2-6, with 9 bases aligning to TRBD1. The chain's CDR3 is CASSLSQGARGANVLTF. Written as DNA, the CDR3 is TGTGCCAGTAGTTTGTCACAGGGGGCGCGTGGGGCCAACGTCCTGACTTTC.